The 28 T cell receptor beta chains in this list originate from one sample, sequenced in a study of OX40 agonist ivuxolimab in advanced cancers. Only in-frame clones appear in the TCRdb table, and some are missing; sequencing was by immunoSEQ multiplex PCR. The profile shows about 100,000 clones, 75% to 95% of them singletons. The input for sequencing was CD4+ or CD8+ T cells sorted from blood, taken in a trial of the OX40 agonist ivuxolimab. The receptors stem from an adult with an advanced solid tumor such as melanoma, head and neck, liver or kidney cancer.

This chain connects TRBV4-2 to TRBJ2-1; 7 bases are a match to TRBD2. CDR1 is LGHNA and CDR2 is YNFKEQ in the germline V gene. V lost 6 bases, J lost 7 bases, and 18 bases stayed unmatched. The CDR3 contains 17 residues. Written as DNA, the CDR3 is TGTGCCAGCAGAGGCCCACACGTTGGGGGAGCGGGGAATGAGCAGTTCTTC. Translated, it gives CASRGPHVGGAGNEQFF.

The rearrangement links TRBV29-1 to TRBJ2-5, with unresolved D. Looked up from germline, CDR1 is SQVTM and CDR2 is ANQGSEA. This CDR3 is built from 12 residues. The V end lost 2 bases, the J end lost 5 bases, and 9 bases lay between the germline ends. CDR3 sequence (DNA): TGCAGCGTTGAATTGGGATACGAGACCCAGTACTTC. Its translation is CSVELGYETQYF.

V usage is TRBV10-2 and J usage is TRBJ2-1, with D perhaps matching TRBD1 or TRBD2 (5 bases each). CDR3 length: 12 amino acids. Trimming pared 5 bases from V and 7 bases from J, leaving 9 bases between. The germline gives CDR1 WSHSY, CDR2 SAAADI. The CDR3 DNA sequence: TGCGCCAGCAGTAAGAGGGGAAATGAGCAGTTCTTC. Encoded protein: CASSKRGNEQFF.

CDR3 nucleotides: TGTGCCAGCAGCTTAGGAGGGGGCGTCTACGAGCAGTACTTC. Translation: CASSLGGGVYEQYF. The V gene is TRBV11-2, the J gene TRBJ2-7; 7 bases line up with TRBD1. V shed 1 base, J shed 3 bases, and the junction held 3 bases outside the gene matches. Germline assignment: CDR1 SGHAT and CDR2 FQNNGV. This CDR3 has 14 residues.

The chain recombines TRBV4-1 with TRBJ2-2; TRBD1 might be the D (6 bases). The CDR3 is made up of 16 amino acids. Germline V gives CDR1 MGHRA, CDR2 YSYEKL. V was pared by 4 bases and J by 3 bases, with 15 bases between. CDR3 protein: CASSPLQGWHTGELFF. The DNA of the CDR3 is TGCGCCAGCAGCCCCCTACAGGGTTGGCACACCGGGGAGCTGTTTTTT.

The rearrangement joins TRBV2 to TRBJ2-1; 7 nucleotides match TRBD2. CDR1 SNHLY and CDR2 FYNNEI come from the germline V gene. V was clipped by 5 bases and J by 9 bases; unmatched bases: 13. The CDR3 loop spans 15 amino acids. The CDR3 nucleotides read TGTGCCAGCAGTCAAGTAGCGGGTACGAGTGCTGAGCAGTTCTTC. Its protein is CASSQVAGTSAEQFF.

J is TRBJ2-7 and V is TRBV28; 12 positions agree with TRBD1. This CDR3 is built from 16 residues. V shed 6 bases, J shed 3 bases, and the junction held 9 bases outside the gene matches. Germline CDR1 and CDR2: MDHEN and SYDVKM. CDR3 coding DNA: TGTGCCAGCAGAGAGGGGGGGACAGGGGGCGGCTACGAGCAGTACTTC. Translation: CASREGGTGGGYEQYF. The complete variable domain, with remaining parts taken from reference TRBV28 and TRBJ2-7, reads DVKVTQSSRYLVKRTGEKVFLECVQDMDHENMFWYRQDPGLGLRLIYFSYDVKMKEKGDIPEGYSVSREKKERFSLILESASTNQTSMYLCASREGGTGGGYEQYFGPGTRLTVT.

The rearrangement links TRBV19 to TRBJ2-7; tentatively, D is TRBD1 (5 bases). There are 16 residues in the CDR3. Between the trimmed V and J ends, which lost 5 bases and 1 base, there was a span of 18 bases. Germline V gene data show CDR1 as LNHDA and CDR2 as SQIVND (reference sequence). The chain's CDR3 is CASSVERKGASYEQYF. Here the CDR3 DNA reads TGTGCCAGTAGTGTCGAACGAAAAGGGGCGTCCTACGAGCAGTACTTC.

The J gene is TRBJ2-5, the V gene TRBV9; no definite D call. V was pared by 0 bases and J by 1 base, with 4 bases between. Germline V CDR1 and CDR2: SGDLS, YYNGEE. CDR3 length: 13 residues. Here the CDR3 reads CASSVDPQETQYF. The CDR3 DNA reads as TGTGCCAGCAGCGTAGACCCCCAAGAGACCCAGTACTTC.

The chain recombines TRBV6-6 with TRBJ2-5; D ambiguous. Per the germline V gene, CDR1 is MNHNY and CDR2 is SVGAGI (reference sequence). The V end lost 6 bases, the J end lost 4 bases, and 15 bases lay between the germline ends. There are 14 residues in the CDR3. The CDR3 loop reads CASRISRDLETQYF. CDR3 coding DNA: TGTGCCAGCAGAATTTCGAGAGATCTAGAGACCCAGTACTTC.

The genes are TRBV6-6 and TRBJ2-1; D is undetermined. The CDR3 loop spans 12 amino acids. Germline V gives CDR1 MNHNY, CDR2 SVGAGI (reference sequence). V lost 2 bases and J lost 9, with 8 bases in between. CDR3 in DNA: TGTGCCAGCAGTTACGAAAAGGGTGAGCAGTTCTTC. This translates into CASSYEKGEQFF.

The rearrangement uses TRBV4-2 and TRBJ2-3; unclear D gene. V lost 1 base and J lost 1, with 6 bases in between. This CDR3 has 14 amino acids. The V gene's germline CDR1 is LGHNA and CDR2 YNFKEQ. The CDR3 loop is CASSQAQGTDTQYF. DNA of the CDR3: TGTGCCAGCAGCCAAGCTCAGGGCACAGATACGCAGTATTTT.

Here the CDR3 DNA reads TGTGCCAGCAGCTTAGCGGGGACTCGCCATGAGCAGTTCTTC. Translating it yields CASSLAGTRHEQFF. V usage is TRBV7-9 and J usage is TRBJ2-1; TRBD2 is a possible D gene (6 bases). CDR1 and CDR2 from the germline V gene are SEHNR and FQNEAQ (reference sequence). V lost 0 bases and J 8 bases, leaving 11 bases between the germline ends. The CDR3 sequence is 14 residues long.

This chain connects TRBV30 to TRBJ2-1, with TRBD1 matching 11 bases. V lost 5 bases to trimming and J lost 7 bases; unmatched junction nucleotides: 13. Germline V gene lookup returns CDR1 GTSNPN and CDR2 SVGIG (reference sequence). The CDR3 contains 16 residues. This CDR3 is CAWGNPGTGGGNEQFF. The CDR3 region has the DNA TGTGCCTGGGGAAACCCCGGGACAGGGGGAGGAAATGAGCAGTTCTTC.

This rearrangement joins TRBV11-3 to TRBJ2-7; TRBD2 matches at 8 bases. Per germline, CDR1 SGHNT and CDR2 YENEEA. V dropped 2 bases and J dropped 0; count of bases not matched to a gene: 3. There are 15 residues in the CDR3. The CDR3 coding sequence is TGTGCCAGCAGCTTATCAAGCGGGAGCTCCTACGAGCAGTACTTC. Translating it yields CASSLSSGSSYEQYF.

V is TRBV7-2 and J is TRBJ2-6; D uncertain. V was pared by 3 bases and J by 8 bases, with 14 bases between. Looked up from germline, CDR1 is SGHTA and CDR2 is FQGNSA. CDR3 length equals 15 residues. The CDR3 DNA follows: TGTGCCAGCAGCTTCATGATAAAGGGTTCCAACGTCCTGACTTTC. As protein: CASSFMIKGSNVLTF.

The chain joins TRBV7-9 to TRBJ1-5; 10 bases are shared with TRBD1. The CDR3 is made up of 16 amino acids. CDR1 is SEHNR and CDR2 is FQNEAQ in the germline V gene (reference sequence). After removal of 5 bases from V and 5 bases from J, the junction contained 9 bases not matched to a gene. CDR3 in DNA: TGTGCCAGCAGCGCACCCTTGGGGACAGGGGATCAGCCCCAGCATTTT. Translated, it gives CASSAPLGTGDQPQHF.

The J gene is TRBJ2-3, the V gene TRBV7-3, with a tentative D call TRBD2 (6 bases). Germline assignment: CDR1 SGHTA and CDR2 FQGTGA. Trimming removed 3 bases at V and 6 bases at J, with 10 bases between. CDR3 length: 13 residues. The CDR3 loop is CASSLSGRDTQYF. Written as DNA, the CDR3 is TGTGCCAGCAGCTTGTCTGGGAGGGATACGCAGTATTTT.

The genes are TRBV28 and TRBJ2-7, with 8 bases identical to TRBD1. V shed 6 bases and J 1 base; nucleotides not matched to a gene: 17. The CDR3 has 18 amino acids. Germline V gene lookup returns CDR1 MDHEN and CDR2 SYDVKM. CDR3 residues: CASSNWKSGDRSSYEQYF. In nucleotides, the CDR3 is TGTGCCAGCAGCAACTGGAAGTCTGGGGACAGGAGTTCCTACGAGCAGTACTTC.

This chain links TRBV25-1 with TRBJ2-7; 7 bases are shared with TRBD2. CDR3 length: 13 amino acids. Germline V gene data show CDR1 as MGHDK and CDR2 as SYGVNS. Unmatched junction bases numbered 7, after V lost 11 bases and J lost 0 bases. The CDR3 is CASRAGNSYEQYF. The CDR3 region has the DNA TGTGCCTCCCGAGCGGGGAACTCCTACGAGCAGTACTTC.

The gene calls are TRBV5-1 and TRBJ2-5, with TRBD1 as a possible D gene (6 bases). Germline values: CDR1 SGHRS, CDR2 YFSETQ. Deletions cut 2 bases from V and 0 bases from J, with 8 bases between. The CDR3 runs to 14 residues. For the CDR3, the DNA is TGCGCCAGCAGCTTCCGGGACAACCAAGAGACCCAGTACTTC. Encoded protein: CASSFRDNQETQYF. Full variable domain (missing parts from reference TRBV5-1 and TRBJ2-5): KAGVTQTPRYLIKTRGQQVTLSCSPISGHRSVSWYQQTPGQGLQFLFEYFSETQRNKGNFPGRFSGRQFSNSRSEMNVSTLELGDSALYLCASSFRDNQETQYFGPGTRLLVL.

The chain is built from TRBV9 and TRBJ1-4; D is uncertain. CDR3 size: 15 residues. V gave up 2 bases and J gave up 1 base, with 9 bases separating them. Germline assignment: CDR1 SGDLS and CDR2 YYNGEE. CDR3 sequence (DNA): TGTGCCAGCAGCGTGAGCCCAGGAACTAATGAAAAACTGTTTTTT. This codes for CASSVSPGTNEKLFF.

The rearrangement joins TRBV18 to TRBJ2-2; 13 bases are a match to TRBD2. Per the germline V gene, CDR1 is KGHSH and CDR2 is LQKENI. The V segment lost 4 bases and the J segment 7 bases; nucleotides outside the gene matches: 9. The CDR3 length is 17 residues. This CDR3 reads CASSRTSGSRAIGELFF. In DNA, the CDR3 is TGTGCCAGCTCACGGACTAGCGGGAGTCGTGCAATCGGGGAGCTGTTTTTT.

The CDR3 DNA reads TGTGCCTGGAGTGTAGGACAGAAAGAGACCCAGTACTTC. This sequence encodes CAWSVGQKETQYF. The chain combines TRBV30 with TRBJ2-5; TRBD1 might be the D (6 bases). V was shortened by 0 bases and J by 3 bases, with 8 bases between the two germline ends. Germline lookup yields CDR1 GTSNPN and CDR2 SVGIG (reference sequence). The CDR3 covers 13 residues. The entire variable domain, with the rest obtained from reference TRBV30 and TRBJ2-5, is as follows: SQTIHQWPATLVQPVGSPLSLECTVEGTSNPNLYWYRQAAGRGLQLLFYSVGIGQISSEVPQNLSASRPQDRQFILSSKKLLLSDSGFYLCAWSVGQKETQYFGPGTRLLVL.

This chain links TRBV5-1 with TRBJ2-7, with TRBD1 as a possible D gene (6 bases). V was clipped by 0 bases and J by 2 bases, with 9 bases between them. This CDR3 has 14 amino acids. Germline V lookup: CDR1 SGHRS, CDR2 YFSETQ. CDR3 in amino acids: CASSLGQEPYEQYF. CDR3 DNA: TGCGCCAGCAGCTTGGGACAGGAGCCCTACGAGCAGTACTTC.

The V call is TRBV28, the J call TRBJ1-5; 10 positions agree with TRBD1. J gave up 2 bases and V 4 bases, and 17 bases lay outside the gene matches. The CDR3 extends over 20 amino acids. The germline V gene encodes CDR1 MDHEN and CDR2 SYDVKM. CDR3 sequence reads: CASSSFQETGGFGGNQPQHF. The CDR3 DNA reads as TGTGCCAGCAGTTCCTTCCAAGAGACAGGGGGCTTTGGCGGCAATCAGCCCCAGCATTTT.

The chain combines TRBV18 with TRBJ1-1; TRBD1 agrees at 7 bases. V lost 3 bases, J lost 7 bases, and 8 bases stayed unmatched. This CDR3 is 14 amino acids long. Germline CDR1 is KGHSH and CDR2 is LQKENI. CDR3 DNA: TGTGCCAGCTCACCCTCGAGACAGGGAGGTGAAGCTTTCTTT. As protein: CASSPSRQGGEAFF.

The chain couples TRBV5-1 to TRBJ2-5, with 10 bases that match TRBD1. After removal of 0 bases from V and 3 bases from J, the junction contained 2 bases not matched to a gene. The CDR3 is 15 amino acids. CDR1 SGHRS and CDR2 YFSETQ come from the germline V gene. CDR3 bases: TGCGCCAGCAGCTTGGATGGGACAGGGGAAGAGACCCAGTACTTC. Translating it yields CASSLDGTGEETQYF.